This TCR beta chain was sequenced for a study of blood T cells in healthy people across ages. The use of a sample-barcoded 5' primer and a J-beta primer mix characterized a second PCR of roughly 7 to 11 cycles. All samples yielded 3 million or more CDR3-containing paired-end reads. TCRdb used MiXCR to reprocess the 5' RACE reads, holding one entry per CDR3 protein. The sample has just under 550,000 distinct CDR3 sequences, nearly 25% seen once; the top ten hold around 10%. A note on this clonotype: Its specificity is unknown.

General study results and limits: It was held that diversity estimates obtained from one million T cells represented underestimates.

Germline CDR1 is MNHNY and CDR2 is SVGAGI (reference sequence). J was trimmed by 6 bases and V by 2 bases; bases with no gene match: 5. This CDR3 is built from 15 residues. These same data were also listed under a study on T cells of mothers and their children.

The genes are TRBV6-6 and TRBJ2-7, with 12 bases fitting TRBD2. The sequenced sample consisted of blood. The TCR sequence derives from a boy younger than 18 in good health. In DNA form, the CDR3 reads TGTGCCAGCAGTTACGAAACGGGACTAGCGGGCGAGCAGTACTTC. This translates into CASSYETGLAGEQYF.